A selection of T cell receptor beta chains follows, all from one sample in a study of lymphopenia after photon versus proton radiotherapy. TCRdb's table, derived via immunoSEQ multiplex PCR, lists solely in-frame clones and lacks some. The table has tens of thousands of clones, approximately 90% seen once. The sequences come from peripheral blood, collected from a patient treated with photon-based radiotherapy. The receptors here all came from a woman aged 70 to 79 with pancreatic cancer. Each CDR3 is given with its conserved first and last residue. Each record gives: D gene, V gene, J gene, clone size, CDR3 protein, CDR3 DNA. The D gene is left open where the match is weak. The size field is filled for only some rows; it gives once, few, many or a size class.

TRBD1	TRBV7-2	TRBJ1-5	NA	CASSFRDSGQPQHF	TGTGCCAGCAGCTTCAGGGACAGTGGTCAGCCCCAGCATTTT
TRBD2	TRBV11-3	TRBJ2-1	NA	CASSPRSAGGPYEQFF	TGTGCCAGCAGCCCCCGGTCAGCGGGAGGGCCCTATGAGCAGTTCTTC
NA	TRBV5-1	TRBJ2-7	NA	CASSLQEGRAYEQYF	TGCGCCAGCAGCTTGCAAGAGGGGCGGGCCTACGAGCAGTACTTC
NA	TRBV7-9	TRBJ1-5	once	CASSLGGQGRQPQHF	TGTGCCAGCAGCTTAGGGGGGCAGGGACGTCAGCCCCAGCATTTT
NA	TRBV7-2	TRBJ2-1	NA	CASSLGSTVHNEQFF	TGTGCCAGCAGCTTAGGATCCACAGTGCACAATGAGCAGTTCTTC
NA	TRBV6-6	TRBJ1-2	NA	CASSPRGGYTF	TGTGCCAGCAGCCCCCGGGGTGGCTACACCTTC
TRBD2	TRBV4-1	TRBJ2-7	NA	CASSQTTSGRAGEQYF	TGCGCCAGCAGCCAGACCACTAGCGGGAGGGCCGGCGAGCAGTACTTC
NA	TRBV20-1	TRBJ2-7	NA	CSARDPGKQYF	TGCAGTGCTAGAGATCCGGGGAAGCAGTACTTC
NA	TRBV28	TRBJ2-7	NA	CASSLTPQVSYEQYF	TGTGCCAGCAGCCTTACTCCACAGGTTTCCTACGAGCAGTACTTC
TRBD1	TRBV2	TRBJ1-1	NA	CASSEQGAGTEAFF	TGTGCCAGCAGTGAACAGGGGGCGGGGACTGAAGCTTTCTTT
TRBD2	TRBV6-5	TRBJ2-4	NA	CASSYTSGSRNIQYF	TGTGCCAGCAGTTACACTAGCGGGAGTAGGAACATTCAGTACTTC
NA	TRBV29-1	TRBJ1-5	NA	CSVARVEGQPQHF	TGCAGCGTTGCCAGGGTGGAAGGGCAGCCCCAGCATTTT
NA	TRBV4-3	TRBJ2-5	NA	CASSQDLTPLETQYF	TGCGCCAGCAGCCAAGATTTGACACCCCTAGAGACCCAGTACTTC
TRBD1	TRBV4-2	TRBJ1-1	NA	CASSLRTGGYTEAFF	TGTGCCAGCAGCTTACGGACAGGGGGCTACACTGAAGCTTTCTTT
NA	TRBV11-2	TRBJ1-2	NA	CASSVTARTGYGYTF	TGTGCCAGCAGCGTAACCGCCCGGACTGGTTATGGCTACACCTTC